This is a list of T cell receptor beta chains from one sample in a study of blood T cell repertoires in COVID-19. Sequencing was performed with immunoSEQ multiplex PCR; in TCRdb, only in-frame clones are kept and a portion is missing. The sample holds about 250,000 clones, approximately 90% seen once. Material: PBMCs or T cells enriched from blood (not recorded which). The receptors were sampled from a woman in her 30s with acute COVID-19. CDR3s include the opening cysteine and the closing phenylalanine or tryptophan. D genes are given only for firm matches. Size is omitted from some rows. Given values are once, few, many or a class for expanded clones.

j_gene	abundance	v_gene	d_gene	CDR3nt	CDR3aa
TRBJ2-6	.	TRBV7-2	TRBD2	TGTGCCAGCAGCTCTCCGGGACTACTGACTTTC	CASSSPGLLTF
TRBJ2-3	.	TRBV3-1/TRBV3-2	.	TGTGCCAGCAGCCGGACTTCCCCCGCAGATACGCAGTATTTT	CASSRTSPADTQYF
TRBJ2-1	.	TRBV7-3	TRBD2	TGTGCCAGCAGCCCCGAGGGAGCGGGAAGATACAATGAGCAGTTCTTC	CASSPEGAGRYNEQFF
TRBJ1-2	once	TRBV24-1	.	TGTGCCACCAGTGCCGGGGAACCAGCTAACTATGGCTACACCTTC	CATSAGEPANYGYTF
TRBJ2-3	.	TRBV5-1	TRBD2	TGCGCCAGCAGCTTGGGGGGACTAGCGGAGGAGTATACGCAGTATTTT	CASSLGGLAEEYTQYF
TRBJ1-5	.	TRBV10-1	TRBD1	TGCGCCAGCAGGGAGACAGGGGTGCGTCAGCCCCAGCATTTT	CASRETGVRQPQHF
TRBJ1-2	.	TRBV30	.	TGTGCCTGGGGTAAAAACAATGGCTATGGCTACACCTTC	CAWGKNNGYGYTF
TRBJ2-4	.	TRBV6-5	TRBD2	TGTGCCAGCAGTTACACGGGACTAGCTGGAGACATTCAGTACTTC	CASSYTGLAGDIQYF
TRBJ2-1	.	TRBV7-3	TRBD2	TGTGCCAGCAGCTTATGGGGGGGACTAGCGGGCAATGAGCAGTTCTTC	CASSLWGGLAGNEQFF
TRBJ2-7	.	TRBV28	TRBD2	TGTGCCAGCAGTTTAGGTCTAGCGGGAGGAAACGACGAGCAGTACTTC	CASSLGLAGGNDEQYF
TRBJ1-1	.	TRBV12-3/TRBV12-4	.	TGTGCCAGCAGTTTGAGGTTCTACACTGAAGCTTTCTTT	CASSLRFYTEAFF
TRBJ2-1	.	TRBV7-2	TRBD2	TGTGCCAGCAGCTTACCTCGGTCCCTAGCGGGGCCCAATGAGCAGTTCTTC	CASSLPRSLAGPNEQFF
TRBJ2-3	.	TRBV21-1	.	TGTGCCAGCCCAAAAATCGGGGCAGATACGCAGTATTTT	CASPKIGADTQYF
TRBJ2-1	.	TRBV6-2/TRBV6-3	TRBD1	TGTGCCAGCAGTTACCTCCTTAGACAGGGGGTTGACTACAATGAGCAGTTCTTC	CASSYLLRQGVDYNEQFF
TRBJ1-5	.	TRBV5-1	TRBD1	TGCGCCAGCAGCTTGGAGACAGGGGGCAGTCAGCCCCAGCATTTT	CASSLETGGSQPQHF
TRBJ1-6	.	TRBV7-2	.	TGTGCCAGCAGCTCGAACAGGGTACGGGCTAATTCACCCCTCCACTTT	CASSSNRVRANSPLHF
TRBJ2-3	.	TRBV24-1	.	TGTGCCACCAGTGATGGATCCGGGACAGATACGCAGTATTTT	CATSDGSGTDTQYF
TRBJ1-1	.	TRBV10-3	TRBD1	TGTGCCATCAGTGAGACCGGACAGGGGTGGACTGAAGCTTTCTTT	CAISETGQGWTEAFF
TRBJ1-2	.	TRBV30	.	TGTGCCTGGAGTGTATCCCCAAACTATGGCTACACCTTC	CAWSVSPNYGYTF
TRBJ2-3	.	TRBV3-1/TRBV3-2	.	TGTGCCAGCAGCCCCCTCGGGGTGGGAGATACGCAGTATTTT	CASSPLGVGDTQYF
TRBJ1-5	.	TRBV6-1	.	TGTGCCAGCAGTGAACGCGGCAATCAGCCCCAGCATTTT	CASSERGNQPQHF
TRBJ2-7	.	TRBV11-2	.	TGTGCCAGCAGCTTAGGCGGGGGCGGCTACGAGCAGTACTTC	CASSLGGGGYEQYF
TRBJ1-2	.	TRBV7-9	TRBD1	TGTGCCAGCAGCTCACCATCGGGACAGGGCAGTCTTGGCTACACCTTC	CASSSPSGQGSLGYTF
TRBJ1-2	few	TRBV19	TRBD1	TGTGCCAGTAGTATAGGTGACAGGGTAACTGGCTACACCTTC	CASSIGDRVTGYTF
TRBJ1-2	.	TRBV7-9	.	TGTGCCAGCAGCACGAGGAGGTCCTCGTCTAACTATGGCTACACCTTC	CASSTRRSSSNYGYTF
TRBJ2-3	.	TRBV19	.	TGTGCCAGTAGTATGCGGGTGAGCACAGATACGCAGTATTTT	CASSMRVSTDTQYF
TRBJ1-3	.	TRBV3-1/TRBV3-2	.	TGTGCCAGCAGCCAAGGGGGGGACACCATATATTTT	CASSQGGDTIYF
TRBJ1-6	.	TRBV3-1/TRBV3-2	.	TGTGCCAGCAGCCCTCATAGGGGAATAGTTAATTCACCCCTCCACTTT	CASSPHRGIVNSPLHF
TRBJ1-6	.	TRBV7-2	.	TGTGCCAGCAGCCACTCCCTAGACCCTTCACCCCTCCACTTT	CASSHSLDPSPLHF
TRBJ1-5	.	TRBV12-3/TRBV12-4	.	TGTGCCAGCAGCCCCAACATGGATCAGCCCCAGCATTTT	CASSPNMDQPQHF
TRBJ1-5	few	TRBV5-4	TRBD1	TGTGCCAGCAGCTTGGGGCCAGGGGGGTCCGGCAATCAGCCCCAGCATTTT	CASSLGPGGSGNQPQHF
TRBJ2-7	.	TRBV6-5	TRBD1	TGTGCCAGCAGTTACCGACGGACAGGCTTAGACGAGCAGTACTTC	CASSYRRTGLDEQYF
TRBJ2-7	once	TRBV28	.	TGTGCCAGCACCCCCGCGGCAGGGCTCTCCTACGAGCAGTACTTC	CASTPAAGLSYEQYF
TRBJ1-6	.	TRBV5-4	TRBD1	TGTGCCAGCAGCCGAGGACAGGGCGGTAATTCACCCCTCCACTTT	CASSRGQGGNSPLHF
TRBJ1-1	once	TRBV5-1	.	TGCGCCAGCAGCTTACGGCCGCGCCCCCGTGGGGAGGGTACTGAAGCTTTCTTT	CASSLRPRPRGEGTEAFF
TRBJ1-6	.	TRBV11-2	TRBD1	TGTGCCAGCAGCCCGGGACAGGGATTTAGTCCCCTCCACTTT	CASSPGQGFSPLHF
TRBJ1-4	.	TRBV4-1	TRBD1	TGCGCCAGCAGCCACATCGGGACAGGGAGTGGGAATAATGAAAAACTGTTTTTT	CASSHIGTGSGNNEKLFF
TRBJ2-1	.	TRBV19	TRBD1	TGTGCCAGTAGTACAGGGGGCCGACCTTCCTACAATGAGCAGTTCTTC	CASSTGGRPSYNEQFF
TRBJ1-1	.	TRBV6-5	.	TGTGCCAGCAGTTACTCCAGGGAGGGTTCTCCTGAAGCTTTCTTT	CASSYSREGSPEAFF
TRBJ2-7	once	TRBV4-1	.	TGCGCCAGCAGCTCGAGAGAACAGGGTACCGAGCAGTACTTC	CASSSREQGTEQYF
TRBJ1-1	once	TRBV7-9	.	TGTGCCAGCAGCTTAATGGGGGGAGGTGAAGCTTTCTTT	CASSLMGGGEAFF
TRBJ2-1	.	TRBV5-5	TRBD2	TGTGCCAGCAGCTTGTTTAGCGGGGGGAGGTCCTACAATGAGCAGTTCTTC	CASSLFSGGRSYNEQFF
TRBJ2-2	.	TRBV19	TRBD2	TGTGCCAGTAGGATAACCGGGACTAAGGAGGGGGAGCTGTTTTTT	CASRITGTKEGELFF
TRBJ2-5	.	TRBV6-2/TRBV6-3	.	TGTGCCAGCAGCCCCTATTTTGAGACCCAGTACTTC	CASSPYFETQYF
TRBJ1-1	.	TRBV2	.	TGTGCCAGCAAAGAAGACCGGGGAGGCTACACTGAAGCTTTCTTT	CASKEDRGGYTEAFF
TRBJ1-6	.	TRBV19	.	TGTGCCAGTAGTAACGCAGGGGCGAGTTCACCCCTCCACTTT	CASSNAGASSPLHF
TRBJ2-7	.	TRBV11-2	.	TGTGCCAGCAGCTTAAACCCCACTACCGGTGGGTACGAGCAGTACTTC	CASSLNPTTGGYEQYF
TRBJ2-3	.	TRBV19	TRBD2	TGTGCCAGTAGTCTACTAGCGGGTCCTAGCACAGATACGCAGTATTTT	CASSLLAGPSTDTQYF
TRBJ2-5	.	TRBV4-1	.	TGCGCCAGCAGCCAAGATGCGACGGGAGAAGAGACCCAGTACTTC	CASSQDATGEETQYF
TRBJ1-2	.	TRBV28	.	TGTGCCAGCAGTGGCGCGGGGCCAGAAGATGGCTACACCTTC	CASSGAGPEDGYTF
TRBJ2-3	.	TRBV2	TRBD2	TGTGCCAGCAGTGATTTTTTACTAGCGGGAAGCACAGATACGCAGTATTTT	CASSDFLLAGSTDTQYF
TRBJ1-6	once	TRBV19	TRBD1	TGTGCCAGTAGTATATCCGGGACAGGATCACCCCTCCACTTT	CASSISGTGSPLHF
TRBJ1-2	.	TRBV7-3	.	TGTGCCAGCAGCCCAGAAGGGATAGCCGGGGGAAATGGCTACACCTTC	CASSPEGIAGGNGYTF
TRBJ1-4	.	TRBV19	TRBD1	TGTGCCAGAGTACTTGACAGGGCAAATGAAAAACTGTTTTTT	CARVLDRANEKLFF
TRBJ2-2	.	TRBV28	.	TGTGCCAGTATCCAGGGCGGCGAGCCCACCGGGGAGCTGTTTTTT	CASIQGGEPTGELFF
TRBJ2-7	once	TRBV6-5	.	TGTGCCAGCAGAGCTACGCCAGGGGAAGCGTACTTC	CASRATPGEAYF
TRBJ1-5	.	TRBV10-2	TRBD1	TGCGCCAGCAGTGAAAGGGTAGGGGGCGATCAGCCCCAGCATTTT	CASSERVGGDQPQHF
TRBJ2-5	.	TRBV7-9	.	TGTGCCAGCAGAGGGGCTGAAAAAGAGACCCAGTACTTC	CASRGAEKETQYF